What follows are 4 T cell receptor beta chains derived from one specimen sequenced in a study of T cell repertoires in cytomegalovirus infection. One entry per CDR3 protein results from TCRdb running MiXCR on the reads. In the table there are about 440,000 distinct CDR3 sequences, 25% to 40% of which are singletons. Sequenced input: PBMCs. These receptors originate from a human donor in good health (CMV status not recorded). Some clones in this sample may be carry-over from other donors' samples.

This clonotype was seen only a few times. This rearrangement joins TRBV5-1 to TRBJ1-3; D call uncertain. Germline CDR1 and CDR2: SGHRS and YFSETQ. The CDR3 is made up of 15 amino acids. The V end was cut by 5 bases, the J end by 0 bases, with 12 bases between. This CDR3 is CASSLGLHSGNTIYF. CDR3 bases: TGCGCCAGCAGTCTGGGTCTACACTCTGGAAACACCATATATTTT.

This clonotype was seen repeatedly, ten times or more. This chain uses TRBV7-8 with TRBJ2-7, with D possibly being TRBD1 or TRBD2 (5 bases each). The V and J ends lost 5 bases and 1 base respectively, with 12 bases between them. CDR3 length equals 14 residues. Germline CDR1 SGHVS, CDR2 FQNEAQ. As DNA, the CDR3 is TGTGCCAGCAGCCCCCGGGACCGATCCTACGAGCAGTACTTC. Translation: CASSPRDRSYEQYF.

The V and J genes are TRBV19 and TRBJ2-1; possibly TRBD1 or TRBD2 for D (5 bases each). V dropped 3 bases and J dropped 10 bases, with 25 bases sitting between them. The CDR3 totals 17 residues. The V gene's germline CDR1 is LNHDA and CDR2 SQIVND (reference sequence). CDR3 bases: TGTGCCAGTAGTATCCCCCAGATCCCCGGGAATTGGGGCGAGCAGTTCTTC. It translates to CASSIPQIPGNWGEQFF.

This clonotype was seen once. This chain connects TRBV7-6 to TRBJ1-1; D may be TRBD1 (5 bases). Looked up from germline, CDR1 is SGHVS and CDR2 is FNYEAQ. V lost 5 bases and J 11 bases, leaving 15 bases between the germline ends. The CDR3 runs to 12 residues. The CDR3 nucleotides are TGTGCCAGCAGCAGGAGGGGTGAGGGGGCTTTCTTT. Translating gives CASSRRGEGAFF.